This passage covers 29 T cell receptor beta chains from one sample sequenced in a study of cytomegalovirus exposure and HLA in healthy donors. The study ran its PCR with 60 Vbeta and 13 Jbeta primers. The table came from immunoSEQ multiplex PCR; TCRdb's copy has only in-frame clones and leaves some out. The sample lists roughly 100,000 clones, approximately 79% occurring once. The material sequenced was PBMCs. These receptors were collected from a man aged 60 to 75 in good health and CMV-seropositive.

This rearrangement joins TRBV11-2 to TRBJ2-5, with 9 nucleotides matching TRBD1. The junction had 9 bases not matched to a gene; V was cut back by 5 bases and J by 8 bases. This CDR3 comprises 14 residues. The germline CDR1 and CDR2 sequences are SGHAT and FQNNGV. The CDR3 region is CASSRTGDWETQYF. The CDR3 region has the DNA TGTGCCAGCAGCCGGACAGGGGATTGGGAAACCCAGTACTTC.

This clone was recorded once. This rearrangement joins TRBV5-1 to TRBJ1-2; 9 bases agree with TRBD1. Looked up from germline, CDR1 is SGHRS and CDR2 is YFSETQ. The CDR3 loop spans 17 amino acids. V was pared by 2 bases and J by 4 bases, with 12 bases of the junction left unmatched. The CDR3 bases are TGCGCCAGCAGCTTCTGGACAGGGGAGGGGCTGGTCTATGGCTACACCTTC. It yields the protein CASSFWTGEGLVYGYTF.

This chain connects TRBV7-9 to TRBJ2-5; 9 nucleotides match TRBD1. CDR1 is SEHNR, CDR2 FQNEAQ, per germline (reference sequence). Losses at the gene ends were 6 bases for V and 6 bases for J; bases not matched to a gene: 8. This CDR3 comprises 14 residues. The CDR3 region is CASSRGTGTQTQYF. CDR3 bases: TGTGCCAGCAGTCGCGGGACAGGGACGCAGACCCAGTACTTC.

This clone was counted only a few times. The sample has other DNA sequences that encode this CDR3 too. This chain connects TRBV5-1 to TRBJ2-7; TRBD1 matches 9 bases. CDR1 is SGHRS and CDR2 is YFSETQ in the germline V gene. This CDR3 comprises 14 residues. J lost 3 bases, V lost 4 bases, and 5 bases had no gene match. In nucleotides, the CDR3 is TGCGCCAGCAGCCTAGGACAGGGGAGCTACGAGCAGTACTTC. Translating it yields CASSLGQGSYEQYF.

The rearrangement uses TRBV19 and TRBJ1-6; tentatively, D is TRBD1 (6 bases). With 1 base removed from V and 4 bases from J, the gap between germline ends came to 8 bases. Germline V gene sequence: CDR1 LNHDA, CDR2 SQIVND (reference sequence). There are 15 residues in the CDR3. The CDR3 region has the DNA TGTGCCAGTAGTATAGTCGACAGGTATAATTCACCCCTCCACTTT. Its protein is CASSIVDRYNSPLHF.

The V call is TRBV19, the J call TRBJ1-4; 9 nucleotides match TRBD1. The CDR3 consists of 14 residues. Germline CDR1 LNHDA, CDR2 SQIVND (reference sequence). Trimming cost V 10 bases and J 5 bases; bases outside gene matches: 8. This CDR3 reads CATQGGTGNEKLFF. CDR3 sequence (DNA): TGTGCCACCCAGGGGGGGACAGGGAATGAAAAACTGTTTTTT. Based on the CDR3 plus reference TRBV19 and TRBJ1-4, the full variable domain is DGGITQSPKYLFRKEGQNVTLSCEQNLNHDAMYWYRQDPGQGLRLIYYSQIVNDFQKGDIAEGYSVSREKKESFPLTVTSAQKNPTAFYLCATQGGTGNEKLFFGSGTQLSVL.

To note about this clone: Relative to the germline gene, one junction end is altered; a read error may explain this. The V and J genes are TRBV5-4 and TRBJ2-1; tentatively, D is TRBD2 (6 bases). The CDR3 covers 14 residues. Germline-derived CDR1 and CDR2 are SGHNT and YYREEE (reference sequence). The CDR3 coding sequence is TGTGCCAGCAGCTTGAGGGACTCCGACAATGAGCAGTTCTTC. It specifies CASSLRDSDNEQFF.

This clone was observed a handful of times. One end of the junction is discordant with germline, which a read error may explain. CDR3 DNA: TGCGCCAGCAGCTTGGAATCAGGGGGTGCCTTC. The encoded protein is CASSLESGGAF. V is TRBV5-1 and J is TRBJ2-7; TRBD1 matches at 7 bases. Germline CDR1 is SGHRS and CDR2 is YFSETQ. The CDR3 is 11 amino acids.

This chain uses TRBV4-1 with TRBJ2-3; 8 bases align to TRBD1. V gave up 3 bases and J gave up 3 bases; unmatched junction bases: 8. This CDR3 has 16 residues. Germline CDR1 MGHRA, CDR2 YSYEKL. As DNA, the CDR3 is TGCGCCAGCAGCCACGGACAGGGAGGAGGTACAGATACGCAGTATTTT. Its translation: CASSHGQGGGTDTQYF.

This chain joins TRBV5-1 and TRBJ2-3; tentatively, D is TRBD2 (5 bases). CDR3 length: 15 residues. The V and J ends lost 4 bases and 3 bases respectively, with 15 bases between them. The germline CDR1 and CDR2 sequences are SGHRS and YFSETQ. As DNA, the CDR3 is TGCGCCAGCAGCGAGGGCGCTTCAGGAACAGATACGCAGTATTTT. It is translated as CASSEGASGTDTQYF.

CDR3 sequence reads: CTCSRTDTQYF. CDR3 DNA: TGCACCTGTTCTCGCACAGATACGCAGTATTTT. The gene calls are TRBV20-1 and TRBJ2-3, with D uncertain. The CDR3 contains 11 residues. The V gene's germline CDR1 is DFQATT and CDR2 SNEGSKA (reference sequence).

The chain employs TRBV2 and TRBJ1-3; D unclear. Germline V gene data show CDR1 as SNHLY and CDR2 as FYNNEI. V lost 3 bases to trimming and J lost 4 bases, with 16 bases between them. This CDR3 comprises 16 residues. The CDR3 DNA sequence: TGTGCCAGCAGTGACTACTCGACACGACGAGGAAACACCATATATTTT. Translated, it gives CASSDYSTRRGNTIYF.

The V gene is TRBV19, the J gene TRBJ1-5, with D possibly matching TRBD1 (5 bases). This CDR3 region has 15 residues. With 3 bases removed from V and 1 base from J, the gap between germline ends came to 10 bases. CDR1 LNHDA and CDR2 SQIVND come from the germline V gene (reference sequence). The chain's CDR3 is CASSMGRGSNQPQHF. Written as DNA, the CDR3 is TGTGCCAGTAGTATGGGGCGGGGCAGCAATCAGCCCCAGCATTTT.

The V call is TRBV6-1, the J call TRBJ1-5, with 7 bases lining up with TRBD1. The CDR3 has 15 amino acids. Germline values: CDR1 MNHNS, CDR2 SASEGT. V was clipped by 3 bases and J by 0 bases; unmatched bases: 2. This chain's CDR3 is CASSEAGGSNQPQHF. CDR3 coding DNA: TGTGCCAGCAGTGAGGCAGGGGGTAGCAATCAGCCCCAGCATTTT.

The chain links TRBV19 to TRBJ2-5; a possible D gene is TRBD1 (5 bases). CDR1 is LNHDA, CDR2 SQIVND, per germline (reference sequence). Trimming took off 5 bases at V and 3 bases at J, with 13 bases between the two ends. The CDR3 runs 14 residues. The CDR3 sequence: CASSLMDTKETQYF. The CDR3 coding sequence is TGTGCCAGTAGTCTAATGGACACCAAAGAGACCCAGTACTTC.

The chain combines TRBV5-1 with TRBJ2-3, with TRBD2 matching 10 bases. Trimming cost V 2 bases and J 4 bases; bases outside gene matches: 13. Germline CDR1 SGHRS, CDR2 YFSETQ. The CDR3 length is 18 residues. The CDR3, as DNA: TGCGCCAGCAGCTTCCTGGGTAGCGGGGGGCTCTTATCAGATACGCAGTATTTT. The encoded protein is CASSFLGSGGLLSDTQYF.

V and J are TRBV27 and TRBJ2-5; D might be TRBD1 (6 bases). The CDR3 extends over 13 amino acids. Trimming removed 6 bases at V and 5 bases at J, with 13 bases between. CDR1 and CDR2 from the germline V gene are MNHEY and SMNVEV (reference sequence). The CDR3 DNA sequence: TGTGCCAGCAGACCGACAGGACGGGAGACCCAGTACTTC. The encoded protein is CASRPTGRETQYF.

This chain connects TRBV27 to TRBJ2-7; possible D gene TRBD2, 6 bases. This CDR3 has 12 residues. Germline lookup yields CDR1 MNHEY and CDR2 SMNVEV (reference sequence). V gave up 5 bases and J gave up 7 bases, with 12 bases separating them. The CDR3 region is CASSPRGREQYF. The CDR3 DNA is TGTGCCAGCAGTCCCCGGGGGAGGGAGCAGTACTTC.

Of note for this clone: This same CDR3 is encoded by further DNA sequences in the sample. This chain links TRBV5-1 with TRBJ2-5; D is unresolved. From germline, CDR1 is SGHRS and CDR2 YFSETQ. V was shortened by 0 bases and J by 1 base, with 10 bases between the two germline ends. The CDR3 length is 15 residues. This CDR3 reads CASSLGRTGQETQYF. The DNA for the CDR3 is TGCGCCAGCAGCTTGGGCAGAACGGGCCAAGAGACCCAGTACTTC.

V is TRBV18 and J is TRBJ2-5; D might be TRBD1 (5 bases). The CDR3 has 14 residues. V lost 3 bases and J lost 0, with 8 bases in between. Looked up from germline, CDR1 is KGHSH and CDR2 is LQKENI. CDR3: CASSPATDQETQYF. DNA for the CDR3: TGTGCCAGCTCACCGGCGACAGACCAAGAGACCCAGTACTTC.

The rearrangement joins TRBV4-2 to TRBJ2-7, with TRBD2 identical over 8 bases. Trimming took 0 bases from V and 0 from J; bases not matched to a gene: 13. In germline, CDR1 is LGHNA, CDR2 YNFKEQ. The CDR3 has 19 residues. The CDR3 sequence: CASSQEIAGGLAGSYEQYF. In DNA form, the CDR3 reads TGTGCCAGCAGCCAAGAAATTGCGGGAGGACTAGCCGGCTCCTACGAGCAGTACTTC.

CDR3 in DNA: TGTGCCAGCAGTGACAGGCCTAGGAATTCACCCCTCCACTTT. Protein sequence: CASSDRPRNSPLHF. The chain joins TRBV6-4 to TRBJ1-6; D ambiguous. This CDR3 region has 14 residues. Germline V CDR1 and CDR2: MRHNA, SNTAGT. Trimming cost V 2 bases and J 7 bases, with 9 bases left between them.

This clone occurred many times. The CDR3 region is CASSSPGQGGTEAFF. CDR3 coding DNA: TGTGCCAGCAGCAGCCCGGGACAGGGTGGAACTGAAGCTTTCTTT. The J gene is TRBJ1-1, the V gene TRBV11-1; TRBD1 agrees at 9 bases. The V and J ends lost 5 bases and 5 bases, in that order; junction bases with no gene match: 9. Germline CDR1 SGHAT, CDR2 FQDESV (reference sequence). The CDR3 totals 15 residues.

The sample holds a few counts of this clone. The CDR3 spells CASREIGERPLEQYF. In nucleotides, the CDR3 is TGTGCCAGCCGCGAGATCGGGGAACGGCCCCTCGAGCAGTACTTC. The rearrangement uses TRBV6-1 and TRBJ2-7; TRBD2 might be the D (5 bases). The V end was cut by 8 bases, the J end by 6 bases, with 23 bases between. The germline V gene encodes CDR1 MNHNS and CDR2 SASEGT. The CDR3 contains 15 residues.

The CDR3 region is CASRPDGGQFSTF. CDR3 DNA sequence: TGTGCCAGCAGACCCGATGGGGGCCAATTCTCCACCTTC. The chain combines TRBV6-5 with TRBJ1-2; a weak D match, TRBD1 (6 bases). CDR3 length: 13 amino acids. Per the germline V gene, CDR1 is MNHEY and CDR2 is SVGAGI. Between the trimmed V and J ends, which lost 6 bases and 13 bases, there was a span of 21 bases.

The CDR3 is CASSFRTSGTGLIRPDTQYF. The CDR3, as DNA: TGTGCCAGTAGTTTCAGGACTAGCGGGACCGGTCTGATACGCCCAGATACGCAGTATTTT. The chain combines TRBV19 with TRBJ2-3; TRBD2 matches 12 bases. This CDR3 region has 20 residues. Germline V gives CDR1 LNHDA, CDR2 SQIVND (reference sequence). Trimming at V came to 5 bases and at J to 4 bases, leaving 19 bases not matched to a gene.

This clone was seen only a few times. The V call is TRBV19, the J call TRBJ1-1; 10 bases map to TRBD1. This CDR3 has 17 residues. The junction had 10 bases not matched to a gene; V was cut back by 5 bases and J by 1 base. The germline V gene encodes CDR1 LNHDA and CDR2 SQIVND (reference sequence). The CDR3 sequence: CASSPTRQGAQNTEAFF. DNA of the CDR3: TGTGCCAGTAGTCCGACTCGACAGGGGGCCCAGAACACTGAAGCTTTCTTT.

In this sample, this clone turned up a few times. The J gene is TRBJ2-7, the V gene TRBV4-1; 8 bases are shared with TRBD1. The CDR3 has 17 amino acids. CDR1 is MGHRA and CDR2 is YSYEKL in the germline V gene. V was clipped by 2 bases and J by 7 bases; unmatched bases: 16. The CDR3 bases are TGCGCCAGCAGCCAATCAAACGGCGCTCAGGGGGCGCGAGAGCAGTACTTC. Translating gives CASSQSNGAQGAREQYF.

The rearrangement uses TRBV5-6 and TRBJ2-3; possibly TRBD2 for D (6 bases). The germline CDR1 and CDR2 sequences are SGHDT and YYEEEE. V shed 4 bases and J shed 2 bases, with 17 bases lying between them. The CDR3 length is 16 residues. In nucleotides, the CDR3 is TGTGCCAGCAGCCCCTCCGGGAGACCATCCACAGATACGCAGTATTTT. This codes for CASSPSGRPSTDTQYF.